Listed here is a single TCR beta chain. No antigen is known for it. The data originate from a study of T cells expressing NK-cell markers. Overall study context: Seropositivity for HCMV was found in seven of the eight sequenced donors, with one seronegative.

The CDR3 is 15 residues long. Reanalyzing the 5' RACE reads, TCRdb keeps one entry per CDR3 protein, without DNA. Its table records a few hundred thousand distinct CDR3 sequences. Study results and caveats: Among a handful of donors, these clonotypes also ranked first in the CD3+CD56-NKG2C+ fraction. The share of CD8+ T cells held by dominant NKG2C+ clonotypes was roughly 1.0-8% in more than 5 donors. HCMV specificity of expanded NKG2C+ T cell clones remained unclear.

This sequence originates from a man between 18 and 69 years old in good health. The chain joins TRBV21-1 to TRBJ2-7; TCRdb lists TRBD1, though no DNA is available to test this call. TRBV21-1 is recorded as a pseudogene. Sequencing was done on a sample of blood T cells: a sorted CD56 or NKG2C T cell subset, CD4+ or CD8+ T cells, or bulk PBMC T cells (not recorded which). CDR3 protein: CASSETRDRVYEQYF.